The 23 T cell receptor beta chains given below trace back to one sample, sequenced in a study of cytomegalovirus exposure and HLA in healthy donors. PCR involved 60 Vbeta and 13 Jbeta primers. Repertoires were generated with immunoSEQ multiplex PCR, while TCRdb's copy carries only in-frame clones and drops some. The data contain about 40,000 clones, roughly 80% of them singletons. The sequencing sample was made of PBMCs. Receptor source: a woman in her late teens or twenties in good health and CMV-seropositive.

This clone appeared once. The chain joins TRBV5-6 to TRBJ2-1; 12 nucleotides agree with TRBD2. CDR1 is SGHDT, CDR2 YYEEEE, per germline. With V trimmed by 0 bases and J by 6 bases, 4 bases remained unmatched. The CDR3 runs 16 residues. This CDR3 reads CASSLAASGRGNEQFF. DNA for the CDR3: TGTGCCAGCAGCTTGGCGGCTAGCGGGAGGGGCAATGAGCAGTTCTTC.

The sample holds a few counts of this clone. CDR3 residues: CASSPRTAWSGANVLTF. Written as DNA, the CDR3 is TGTGCCAGCAGCCCTCGGACAGCCTGGTCTGGGGCCAACGTCCTGACTTTC. This chain joins TRBV7-9 and TRBJ2-6; D possibly corresponds to TRBD1 (6 bases). From germline, CDR1 is SEHNR and CDR2 FQNEAQ (reference sequence). The CDR3 is 17 residues long. The V end was cut by 5 bases, the J end by 1 base, with 15 bases between.

The chain employs TRBV15 and TRBJ2-7; 7 bases fit TRBD2. J was trimmed by 0 bases and V by 10 bases; bases with no gene match: 18. The CDR3 extends over 17 amino acids. CDR1 and CDR2 from the germline V gene are LNHNV and YYDKDF (reference sequence). The CDR3 DNA reads as TGTGCCATCAGGGAGGGCCCCCGGACTGGATCCTCCTACGAGCAGTACTTC. It encodes CAIREGPRTGSSYEQYF.

The V gene is TRBV19, the J gene TRBJ1-5; 11 nucleotides match TRBD1. Germline CDR1 is LNHDA and CDR2 is SQIVND (reference sequence). The CDR3 length is 15 residues. V trimming: 0 bases; J trimming: 6 bases; junction bases outside the gene matches: 1. The DNA of the CDR3 is TGTGCCAGTAGTATAGACGGGACAGGGGGTCAGCCCCAGCATTTT. It is translated as CASSIDGTGGQPQHF.

By proportion, this clone is large (0.1 to 1%). The chain couples TRBV6-1 to TRBJ1-4, with 12 positions matching TRBD1. Germline V CDR1 and CDR2: MNHNS, SASEGT. V lost 4 bases to trimming and J lost 7 bases; unmatched junction nucleotides: 1. The CDR3 is made up of 14 amino acids. CDR3 nucleotide sequence: TGTGCCAGCAGTGGGGGACAGGGGGCTGAAAAACTGTTTTTT. Its protein is CASSGGQGAEKLFF.

This CDR3 is CASSIASGGREYEQYF. CDR3 DNA sequence: TGTGCCAGTAGTATTGCTTCGGGCGGGAGGGAGTACGAGCAGTACTTC. The V and J genes are TRBV19 and TRBJ2-5; 9 bases align to TRBD2. The end of the DNA is better explained by TRBJ2-7, so the J call may be wrong. Germline assignment: CDR1 LNHDA and CDR2 SQIVND (reference sequence). CDR3 length: 16 amino acids.

This chain uses TRBV28 with TRBJ1-1; D might be TRBD1 (6 bases). CDR3 length: 18 residues. The germline V gene has CDR1 MDHEN and CDR2 SYDVKM. V dropped 2 bases and J dropped 1 base, with 20 bases sitting between them. Written as DNA, the CDR3 is TGTGCCAGCAGTTTAAGTTTTATGGGGACACCGACGAACACTGAAGCTTTCTTT. It yields the protein CASSLSFMGTPTNTEAFF.

The gene calls are TRBV30 and TRBJ2-5, with TRBD2 identical over 14 bases. The V segment lost 1 base and the J segment 1 base; nucleotides outside the gene matches: 2. CDR1 is GTSNPN, CDR2 SVGIG, per germline (reference sequence). The CDR3 is made up of 16 amino acids. CDR3 DNA: TGTGCCTGGAGTGGCGGACTAGCGGGGGGCCAAGAGACCCAGTACTTC. Translating it yields CAWSGGLAGGQETQYF.

The chain links TRBV5-1 to TRBJ2-7, with 8 bases that match TRBD1. The V gene's germline CDR1 is SGHRS and CDR2 YFSETQ. This CDR3 region has 15 residues. Trimming took 5 bases from V and 3 from J; bases not matched to a gene: 10. This CDR3 is CASSPLTGGIYEQYF. The CDR3 DNA reads TGCGCCAGCAGTCCCCTTACAGGGGGAATCTACGAGCAGTACTTC.

J is TRBJ2-7 and V is TRBV10-3, with 8 bases that match TRBD2. The germline V gene encodes CDR1 ENHRY and CDR2 SYGVKD. The CDR3 has 15 amino acids. The V and J ends lost 5 bases and 4 bases, in that order; junction bases with no gene match: 10. CDR3 region: CAISYSGIGLYEQYF. The CDR3 DNA reads TGTGCCATCAGTTATAGCGGGATCGGGCTGTACGAGCAGTACTTC.

This rearrangement joins TRBV19 to TRBJ2-1; TRBD1 matches at 7 bases. Germline V CDR1 and CDR2: LNHDA, SQIVND (reference sequence). This CDR3 is built from 14 residues. Losses at the gene ends were 8 bases for V and 5 bases for J; bases not matched to a gene: 9. The CDR3: CASHRQGYDNEQFF. The DNA of the CDR3 is TGTGCCAGTCACCGACAGGGATACGACAATGAGCAGTTCTTC.

The chain is built from TRBV7-2 and TRBJ1-2, with D perhaps TRBD1 (6 bases). This CDR3 has 13 residues. The germline CDR1 and CDR2 sequences are SGHTA and FQGNSA. The V and J ends lost 5 bases and 0 bases respectively, with 7 bases between them. The DNA of the CDR3 is TGTGCCAGCAGCCGACAGGCTAACTATGGCTACACCTTC. Amino acid sequence: CASSRQANYGYTF.

The rearrangement links TRBV28 to TRBJ1-2; D gene unclear. The CDR3 is 10 amino acids. The V end lost 4 bases, the J end lost 6 bases, and 3 bases lay between the germline ends. CDR1 and CDR2 from the germline V gene are MDHEN and SYDVKM. The CDR3 loop is CASSSDGYTF. CDR3 in DNA: TGTGCCAGCAGTTCGGATGGCTACACCTTC.

The chain combines TRBV28 with TRBJ2-5, with D unresolved. CDR3 length: 11 amino acids. V was cut by 3 bases and J by 5 bases, with 4 bases left in between. In germline, CDR1 is MDHEN, CDR2 SYDVKM. CDR3 sequence: CASSFLETQYF. CDR3 nucleotide sequence: TGTGCCAGCAGTTTTCTGGAGACCCAGTACTTC.

This clone was picked up one time. The chain couples TRBV6-5 to TRBJ2-7; D not certain. Between the trimmed V and J ends, which lost 6 bases and 0 bases, there was a span of 15 bases. Looked up from germline, CDR1 is MNHEY and CDR2 is SVGAGI. The CDR3 runs to 15 residues. The CDR3 protein is CASRVLGVSSYEQYF. The DNA for the CDR3 is TGTGCCAGCAGGGTCCTGGGCGTCAGCTCCTACGAGCAGTACTTC.

This clone was detected once. The J gene is TRBJ2-5, the V gene TRBV5-1, with 9 positions matching TRBD2. CDR1 and CDR2 from the germline V gene are SGHRS and YFSETQ. With 0 bases clipped from V and 5 bases from J, the junction kept 2 bases outside the gene matches. The CDR3 covers 14 residues. The CDR3 reads CASSLASGGETQYF. CDR3 nucleotides: TGCGCCAGCAGCTTGGCAAGCGGGGGGGAGACCCAGTACTTC.

A few counts support this clone. This sequence joins TRBV7-3 and TRBJ2-5; TRBD2 agrees at 8 bases. The V gene's germline CDR1 is SGHTA and CDR2 FQGTGA. Unmatched junction bases numbered 7, after V lost 7 bases and J lost 0 bases. This CDR3 region has 15 residues. The CDR3, as DNA: TGTGCCAGCACCCTCCCGGGGGGGTACCAAGAGACCCAGTACTTC. Translated, it gives CASTLPGGYQETQYF.

The chain links TRBV5-5 to TRBJ2-3; D is possibly TRBD1 (6 bases). CDR3 size: 17 residues. Germline-derived CDR1 and CDR2 are SGHKS and YYEKEE (reference sequence). V lost 2 bases and J 0 bases, leaving 16 bases between the germline ends. The CDR3 DNA sequence: TGTGCCAGCAGCTTATTTCGGAGACAGGCTAGCACAGATACGCAGTATTTT. Protein product: CASSLFRRQASTDTQYF.

This chain joins TRBV5-1 and TRBJ2-3; 7 positions agree with TRBD1. This CDR3 has 15 residues. The germline CDR1 and CDR2 sequences are SGHRS and YFSETQ. Germline trimming cut 2 bases from V and 5 bases from J; bases unmatched to any gene: 8. CDR3 in amino acids: CASSFGGQAGDTQYF. The CDR3 nucleotides read TGCGCCAGCAGCTTCGGCGGACAGGCGGGAGATACGCAGTATTTT.

CDR3 region: CASSSNPPGGWETQYF. For the CDR3, the DNA is TGTGCCAGCAGCTCAAACCCCCCGGGGGGGTGGGAGACCCAGTACTTC. This sequence joins TRBV7-2 and TRBJ2-5, with 8 bases aligning to TRBD2. V lost 4 bases and J lost 5; bases outside the gene matches: 12. This CDR3 is built from 16 residues. Looked up from germline, CDR1 is SGHTA and CDR2 is FQGNSA. The full variable domain, its missing parts supplied by reference TRBV7-2 and TRBJ2-5, is GAGVSQSPSNKVTEKGKDVELRCDPISGHTALYWYRQSLGQGLEFLIYFQGNSAPDKSGLPSDRFSAERTGGSVSTLTIQRTQQEDSAVYLCASSSNPPGGWETQYFGPGTRLLVL.

The chain couples TRBV30 to TRBJ1-1; maybe TRBD1 (6 bases). V lost 5 bases to trimming and J lost 5 bases, with 30 bases between them. The CDR3 spans 18 residues. Germline V CDR1 and CDR2: GTSNPN, SVGIG (reference sequence). The CDR3 region has the DNA TGTGCCTGGTCGGAAGCCCCCGGGGGGGCGGCTAAACGAACTGAAGCTTTCTTT. Protein sequence: CAWSEAPGGAAKRTEAFF. Full variable domain (missing parts from reference TRBV30 and TRBJ1-1): SQTIHQWPATLVQPVGSPLSLECTVEGTSNPNLYWYRQAAGRGLQLLFYSVGIGQISSEVPQNLSASRPQDRQFILSSKKLLLSDSGFYLCAWSEAPGGAAKRTEAFFGQGTRLTVV.

This chain uses TRBV27 with TRBJ2-7, with 7 bases aligning to TRBD2. This CDR3 contains 17 residues. Germline assignment: CDR1 MNHEY and CDR2 SMNVEV (reference sequence). V trimming: 5 bases; J trimming: 4 bases; junction bases outside the gene matches: 17. CDR3 in amino acids: CASSPLPGGRKVYEQYF. The DNA of the CDR3 is TGTGCCAGCAGTCCATTGCCGGGAGGCCGGAAGGTGTACGAGCAGTACTTC.

CDR3 amino acids: CASSTGTSGDTSTDTQYF. The CDR3 nucleotides read TGTGCCAGCAGCACCGGGACTAGCGGGGATACTAGCACAGATACGCAGTATTTT. The rearrangement uses TRBV9 and TRBJ2-3; 13 nucleotides align to TRBD2. Germline assignment: CDR1 SGDLS and CDR2 YYNGEE. V was pared by 4 bases and J by 0 bases, with 8 bases of the junction left unmatched. The CDR3 is made up of 18 amino acids.